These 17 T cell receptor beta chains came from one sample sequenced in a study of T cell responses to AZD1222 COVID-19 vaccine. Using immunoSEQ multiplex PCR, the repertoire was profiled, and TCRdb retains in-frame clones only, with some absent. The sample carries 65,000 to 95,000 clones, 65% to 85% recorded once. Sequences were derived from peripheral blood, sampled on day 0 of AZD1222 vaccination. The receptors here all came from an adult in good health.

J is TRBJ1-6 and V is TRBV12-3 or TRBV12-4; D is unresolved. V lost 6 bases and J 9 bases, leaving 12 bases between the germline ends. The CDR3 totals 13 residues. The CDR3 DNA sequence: TGTGCCAGCAGAATGGGGATGGGTTCACCCCTCCACTTT. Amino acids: CASRMGMGSPLHF.

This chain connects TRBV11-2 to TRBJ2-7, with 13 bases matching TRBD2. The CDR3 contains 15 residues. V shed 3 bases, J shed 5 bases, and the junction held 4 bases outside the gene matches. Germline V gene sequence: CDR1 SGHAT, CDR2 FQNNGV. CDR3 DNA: TGTGCCAGCAGCTTCACTAGCGGGAGGGCTAACGAGCAGTACTTC. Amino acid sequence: CASSFTSGRANEQYF.

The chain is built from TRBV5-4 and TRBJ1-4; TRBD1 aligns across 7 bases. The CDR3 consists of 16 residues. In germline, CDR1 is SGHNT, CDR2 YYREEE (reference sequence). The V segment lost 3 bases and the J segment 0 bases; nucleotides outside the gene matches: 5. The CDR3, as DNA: TGTGCCAGCAGCTCGGACAGGACATCAACTAATGAAAAACTGTTTTTT. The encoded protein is CASSSDRTSTNEKLFF.

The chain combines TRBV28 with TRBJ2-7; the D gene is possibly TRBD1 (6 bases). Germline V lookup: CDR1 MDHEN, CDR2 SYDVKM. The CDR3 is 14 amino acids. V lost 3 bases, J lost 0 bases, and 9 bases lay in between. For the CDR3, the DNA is TGTGCCAGCAGTTTGGGGACATCCTCCTACGAGCAGTACTTC. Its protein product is CASSLGTSSYEQYF.

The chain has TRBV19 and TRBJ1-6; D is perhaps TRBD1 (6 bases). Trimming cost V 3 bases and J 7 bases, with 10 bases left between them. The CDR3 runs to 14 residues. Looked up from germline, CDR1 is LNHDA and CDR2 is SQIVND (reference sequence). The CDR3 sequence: CASSIQGWNSPLHF. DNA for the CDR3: TGTGCCAGTAGTATTCAGGGGTGGAATTCACCCCTCCACTTT.

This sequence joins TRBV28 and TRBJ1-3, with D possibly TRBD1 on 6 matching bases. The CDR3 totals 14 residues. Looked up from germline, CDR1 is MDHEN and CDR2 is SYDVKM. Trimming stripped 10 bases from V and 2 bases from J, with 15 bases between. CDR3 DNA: TGTGCCACCGGGAGGGGGGTCGCTGGAAACACCATATATTTT. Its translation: CATGRGVAGNTIYF.

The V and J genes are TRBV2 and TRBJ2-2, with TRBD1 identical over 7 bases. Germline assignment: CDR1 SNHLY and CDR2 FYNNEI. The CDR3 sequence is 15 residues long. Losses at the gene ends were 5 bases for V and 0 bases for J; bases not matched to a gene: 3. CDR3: CASSRQGSNTGELFF. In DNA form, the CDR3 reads TGTGCCAGCAGTCGACAGGGATCGAACACCGGGGAGCTGTTTTTT.

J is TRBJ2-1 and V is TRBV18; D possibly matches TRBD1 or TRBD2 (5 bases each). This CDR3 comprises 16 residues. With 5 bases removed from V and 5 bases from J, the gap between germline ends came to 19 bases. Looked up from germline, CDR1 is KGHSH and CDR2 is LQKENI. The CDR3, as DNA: TGTGCCAGCTCAGTTCTGAGGGGATCCCTCAACAATGAGCAGTTCTTC. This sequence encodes CASSVLRGSLNNEQFF.

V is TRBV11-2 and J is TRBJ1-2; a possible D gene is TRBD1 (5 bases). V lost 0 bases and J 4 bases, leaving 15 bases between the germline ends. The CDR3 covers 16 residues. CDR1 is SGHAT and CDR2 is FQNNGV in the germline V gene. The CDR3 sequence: CASSLDLGGIGYGYTF. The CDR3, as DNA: TGTGCCAGCAGCTTAGATTTGGGGGGAATAGGCTATGGCTACACCTTC.

The CDR3 DNA reads TGTGCCAGCTCACTGAACTCCTACGGGAATGAAAAACTGTTTTTT. As protein: CASSLNSYGNEKLFF. The rearrangement joins TRBV18 to TRBJ1-4; unclear D gene. The CDR3 loop spans 15 amino acids. Germline CDR1 KGHSH, CDR2 LQKENI. The V and J ends lost 4 bases and 5 bases respectively, with 14 bases between them.

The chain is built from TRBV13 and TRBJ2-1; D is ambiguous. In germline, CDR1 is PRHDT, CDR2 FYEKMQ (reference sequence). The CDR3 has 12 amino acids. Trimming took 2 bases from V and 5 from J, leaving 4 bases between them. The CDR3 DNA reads TGTGCCAGCAGCTTAAAGCACAATGAGCAGTTCTTC. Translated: CASSLKHNEQFF.

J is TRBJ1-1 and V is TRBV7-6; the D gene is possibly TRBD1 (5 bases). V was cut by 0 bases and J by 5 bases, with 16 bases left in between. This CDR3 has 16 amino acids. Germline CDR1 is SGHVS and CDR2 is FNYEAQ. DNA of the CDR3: TGTGCCAGCAGCTTAGCGAGCGGGGGAGGGGAGACTGAAGCTTTCTTT. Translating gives CASSLASGGGETEAFF.

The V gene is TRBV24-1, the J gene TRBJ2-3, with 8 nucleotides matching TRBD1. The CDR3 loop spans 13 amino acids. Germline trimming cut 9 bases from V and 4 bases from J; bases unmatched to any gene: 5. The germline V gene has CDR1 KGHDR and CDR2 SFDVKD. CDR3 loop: CATGQGAPDTQYF. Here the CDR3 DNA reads TGTGCCACCGGGCAGGGGGCCCCAGATACGCAGTATTTT.

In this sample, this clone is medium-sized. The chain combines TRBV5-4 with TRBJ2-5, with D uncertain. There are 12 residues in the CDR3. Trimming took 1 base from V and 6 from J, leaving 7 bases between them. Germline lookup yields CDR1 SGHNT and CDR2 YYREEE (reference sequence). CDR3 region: CASSLNRKTQYF. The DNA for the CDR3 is TGTGCCAGCAGCTTGAACCGGAAGACCCAGTACTTC.

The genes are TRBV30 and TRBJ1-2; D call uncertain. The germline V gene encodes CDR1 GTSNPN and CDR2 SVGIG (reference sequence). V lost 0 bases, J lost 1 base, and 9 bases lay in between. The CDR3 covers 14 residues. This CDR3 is CAWSVSNFNYGYTF. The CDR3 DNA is TGTGCCTGGAGTGTCAGTAACTTTAACTATGGCTACACCTTC.

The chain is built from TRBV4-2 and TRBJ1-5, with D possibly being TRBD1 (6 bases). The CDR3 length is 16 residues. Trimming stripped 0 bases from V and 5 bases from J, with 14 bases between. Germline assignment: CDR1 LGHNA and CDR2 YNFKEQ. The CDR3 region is CASSQESSQGHQPQHF. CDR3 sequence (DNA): TGTGCCAGCAGCCAAGAAAGCTCACAGGGCCATCAGCCCCAGCATTTT.

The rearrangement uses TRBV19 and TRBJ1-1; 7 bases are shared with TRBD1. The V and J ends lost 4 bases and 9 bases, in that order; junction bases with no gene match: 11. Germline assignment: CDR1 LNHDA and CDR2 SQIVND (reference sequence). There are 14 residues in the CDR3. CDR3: CASSTQGTVSKAFF. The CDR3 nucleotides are TGTGCCAGTAGTACACAAGGGACAGTCTCTAAAGCTTTCTTT.